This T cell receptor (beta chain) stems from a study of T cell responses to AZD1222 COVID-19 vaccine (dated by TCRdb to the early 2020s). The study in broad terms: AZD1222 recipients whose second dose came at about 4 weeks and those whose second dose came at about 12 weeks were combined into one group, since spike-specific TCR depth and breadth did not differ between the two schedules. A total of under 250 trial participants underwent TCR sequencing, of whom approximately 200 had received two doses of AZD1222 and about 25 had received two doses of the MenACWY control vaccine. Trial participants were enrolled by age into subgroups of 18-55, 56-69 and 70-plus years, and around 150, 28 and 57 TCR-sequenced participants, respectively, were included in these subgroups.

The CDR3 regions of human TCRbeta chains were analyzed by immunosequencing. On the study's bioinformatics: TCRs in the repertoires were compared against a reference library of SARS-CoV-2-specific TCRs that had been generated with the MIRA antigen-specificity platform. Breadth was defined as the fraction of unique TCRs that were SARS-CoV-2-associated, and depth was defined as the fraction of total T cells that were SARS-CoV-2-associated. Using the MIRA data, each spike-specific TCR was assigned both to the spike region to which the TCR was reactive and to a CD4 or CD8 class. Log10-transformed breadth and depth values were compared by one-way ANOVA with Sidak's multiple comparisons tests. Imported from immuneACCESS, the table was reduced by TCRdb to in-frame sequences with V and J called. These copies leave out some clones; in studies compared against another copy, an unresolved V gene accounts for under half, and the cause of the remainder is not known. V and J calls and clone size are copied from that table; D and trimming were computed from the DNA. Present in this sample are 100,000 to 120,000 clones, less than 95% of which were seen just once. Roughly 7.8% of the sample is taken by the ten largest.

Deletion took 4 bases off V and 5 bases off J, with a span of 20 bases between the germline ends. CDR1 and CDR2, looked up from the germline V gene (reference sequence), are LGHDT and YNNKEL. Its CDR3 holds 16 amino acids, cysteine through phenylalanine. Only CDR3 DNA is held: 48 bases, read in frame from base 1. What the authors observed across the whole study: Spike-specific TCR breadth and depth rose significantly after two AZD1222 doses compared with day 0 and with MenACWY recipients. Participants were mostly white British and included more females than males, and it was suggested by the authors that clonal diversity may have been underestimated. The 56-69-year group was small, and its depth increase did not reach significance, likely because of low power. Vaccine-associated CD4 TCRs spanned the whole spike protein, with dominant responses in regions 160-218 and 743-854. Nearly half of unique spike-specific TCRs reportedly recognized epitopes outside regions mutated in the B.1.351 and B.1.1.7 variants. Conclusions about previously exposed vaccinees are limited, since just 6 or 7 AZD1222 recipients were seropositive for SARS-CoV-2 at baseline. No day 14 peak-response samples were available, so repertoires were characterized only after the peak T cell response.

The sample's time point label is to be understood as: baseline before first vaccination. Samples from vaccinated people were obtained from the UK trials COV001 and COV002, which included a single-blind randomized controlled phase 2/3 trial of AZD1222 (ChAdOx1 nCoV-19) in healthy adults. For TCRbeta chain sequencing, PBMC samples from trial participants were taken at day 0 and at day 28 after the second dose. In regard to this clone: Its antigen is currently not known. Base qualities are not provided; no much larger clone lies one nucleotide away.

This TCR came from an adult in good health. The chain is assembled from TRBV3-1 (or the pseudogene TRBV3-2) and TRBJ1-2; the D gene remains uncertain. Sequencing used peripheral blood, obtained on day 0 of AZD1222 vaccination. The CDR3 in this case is CASSRNSGAKSYGYTF. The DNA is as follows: TGTGCCAGCAGCCGCAACTCGGGAGCTAAGTCGTATGGCTACACCTTC.